This T cell receptor beta chain was identified in a study of spatial heterogeneity in lung cancer. A single record per CDR3 protein comes from TCRdb applying MiXCR to the 5' RACE reads. The sample has tens of thousands of distinct CDR3 sequences, 7.5% to 10% seen once. This clonotype was detected many times. The time point here: sample taken at primary tumor resection. The input material, whole RNA from tumor, nontumor lung or frozen PBMC, was sequenced unsorted. CDR1 is SGHTA, CDR2 FQGNSA, per germline. Trimming shortened V by 5 bases and J by 10 bases, and 13 bases separated the two germline ends. The CDR3 consists of 12 residues.

This material consisted of PBMCs, taken at surgery. The chain is built from TRBV7-2 and TRBJ2-3, with D uncertain. The receptor comes from a male donor with early-stage non-small cell lung cancer. CDR3 in amino acids: CASSPGRWAQYF. CDR3 bases: TGTGCCAGCAGCCCTGGGCGGTGGGCGCAGTATTTT.